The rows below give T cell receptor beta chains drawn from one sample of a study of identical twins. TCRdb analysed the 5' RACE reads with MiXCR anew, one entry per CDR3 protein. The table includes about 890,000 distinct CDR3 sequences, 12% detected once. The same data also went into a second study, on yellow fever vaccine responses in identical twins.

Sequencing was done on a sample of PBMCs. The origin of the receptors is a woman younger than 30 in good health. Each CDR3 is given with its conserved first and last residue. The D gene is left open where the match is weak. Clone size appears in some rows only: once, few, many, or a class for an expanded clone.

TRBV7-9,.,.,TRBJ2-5,TGTGCCAGCAGCTTAGCAAGGGAGATCCACCAAGAGACCCAGTACTTC,CASSLAREIHQETQYF
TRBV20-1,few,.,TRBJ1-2,TGCAGTGCTAGGCACCGGGACAACTATGGCTACACCTTC,CSARHRDNYGYTF
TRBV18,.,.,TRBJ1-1,TGTGCCAGCTCACCGGTAGGGACGGCGAACACTGAAGCTTTCTTT,CASSPVGTANTEAFF
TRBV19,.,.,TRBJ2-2,TGTGCCAGCCACCCCTATCCGACAGGAGCGAACACCGGGGAGCTGTTTTTT,CASHPYPTGANTGELFF
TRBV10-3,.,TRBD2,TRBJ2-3,TGTGCCATCGGACTAGCGGGCACAGATACGCAGTATTTT,CAIGLAGTDTQYF
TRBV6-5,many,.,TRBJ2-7,TGTGCCAGCAGTTATAGCGGAGGCAGCTCCTACGAGCAGTACTTC,CASSYSGGSSYEQYF
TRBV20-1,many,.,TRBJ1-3,TGCAGTGCTGGAGACAGGACTGGAAACACCATATATTTT,CSAGDRTGNTIYF
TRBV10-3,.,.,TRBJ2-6,TGTGCCATCAGCGACGGAGCTGGGGCCAACGTCCTGACTTTC,CAISDGAGANVLTF
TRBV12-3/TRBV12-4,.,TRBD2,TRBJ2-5,TGTGCCAGCGACGGTAGCGGGGCCCCGGGGCAAGAGACCCAGTACTTC,CASDGSGAPGQETQYF
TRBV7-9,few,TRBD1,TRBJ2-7,TGTGCCAGCAGCTTAGGTACAGGGGGCATCTCCTACGAGCAGTACTTC,CASSLGTGGISYEQYF
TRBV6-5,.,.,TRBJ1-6,TGTGCCAGCAGTTACTCGAAGGATTCACCCCTCCACTTT,CASSYSKDSPLHF
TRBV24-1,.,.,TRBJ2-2,TGTGCCACCAGACATACTGGGCAGTCCGGGGAGCTGTTTTTT,CATRHTGQSGELFF
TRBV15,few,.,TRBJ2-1,TGTGCCACCAGCAGGGAGAGGTTGTCGGGCCCCTACAATGAGCAGTTCTTC,CATSRERLSGPYNEQFF
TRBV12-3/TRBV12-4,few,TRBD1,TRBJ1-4,TGTGCCAGCAGTATCCGACAGGGGGTTAATGAAAAACTGTTTTTT,CASSIRQGVNEKLFF
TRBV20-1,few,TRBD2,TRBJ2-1,TGCAGTGCTCATCCCGGACTAGCCGTATTGTCTGAGCAGTTCTTC,CSAHPGLAVLSEQFF
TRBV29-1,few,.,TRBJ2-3,TGCAGCGTTGAGGCAGGGGACCGTGGCACAGATACGCAGTATTTT,CSVEAGDRGTDTQYF
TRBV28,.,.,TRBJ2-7,TGTGCCAGCAGGATACGCGGGGTGGGGAAGCAGTACTTC,CASRIRGVGKQYF
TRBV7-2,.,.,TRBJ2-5,TGTGCCAGCAGCTCCAAGGACGGGAAGACCCAGTACTTC,CASSSKDGKTQYF
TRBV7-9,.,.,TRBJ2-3,TGTGCCAGCAGCTTTCTCTTCAATAGCGCCGACACAGATACGCAGTATTTT,CASSFLFNSADTDTQYF
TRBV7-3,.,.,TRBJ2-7,TGTGCCAGCAGCTCCAGCTCCGGGGTGGACGAGCAGTACTTC,CASSSSSGVDEQYF
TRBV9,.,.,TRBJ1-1,TGTGCCAGCAGCTATCTTGACAGGAACACTGAAGCTTTCTTT,CASSYLDRNTEAFF
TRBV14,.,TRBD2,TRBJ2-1,TGTGCCAGCAGCAACGCACGGGCTAGCGGGAGGAATGAGCAGTTCTTC,CASSNARASGRNEQFF
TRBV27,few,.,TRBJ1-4,TGTGCCAGCAGTTTGGAATTCCAGAATGAAAAACTGTTTTTT,CASSLEFQNEKLFF
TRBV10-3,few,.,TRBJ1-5,TGTGCCATCAGTGCAGGGGTGGTTAGCAATCAGCCCCAGCATTTT,CAISAGVVSNQPQHF
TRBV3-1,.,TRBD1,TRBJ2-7,TGTGCCAGCAGCCTACGGGACAGGGGGGTCTCCTACGAGCAGTACTTC,CASSLRDRGVSYEQYF
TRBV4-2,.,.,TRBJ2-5,TGTGCCAGCAGCCAAGAACTCCTACCAGGGTACTATCAAGAGACCCAGTACTTC,CASSQELLPGYYQETQYF
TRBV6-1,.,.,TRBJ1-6,TGTGCCAGCAGTGAAATCGGTAATTCACCCCTCCACTTT,CASSEIGNSPLHF
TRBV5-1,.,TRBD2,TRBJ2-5,TGCGCCAGCAGCTTGGTTGGTAGCGGGAGGGCCAAAGAGACCCAGTACTTC,CASSLVGSGRAKETQYF
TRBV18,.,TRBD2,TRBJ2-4,TGTGCCAGCTCCCTAAGCGGGGTGGAAGCCAAAAACATTCAGTACTTC,CASSLSGVEAKNIQYF
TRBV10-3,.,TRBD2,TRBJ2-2,TGTGCCATCAGTGAGTCCCTACTAGCGGGCATACGCACCGGGGAGCTGTTTTTT,CAISESLLAGIRTGELFF
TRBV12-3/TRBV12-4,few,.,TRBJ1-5,TGTGCCAGCAGTTTACAGGGGATGTTGGGCAATCAGCCCCAGCATTTT,CASSLQGMLGNQPQHF
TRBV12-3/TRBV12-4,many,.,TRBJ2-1,TGTGCCAGCAGTTTAGGGGAGGTAAGGAGCTCCTACAATGAGCAGTTCTTC,CASSLGEVRSSYNEQFF
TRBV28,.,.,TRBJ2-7,TGTGCCAGCAGTCAAATTAACGGCGGACAGCCCATCGCCTACGAGCAGTACTTC,CASSQINGGQPIAYEQYF
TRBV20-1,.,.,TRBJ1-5,TGCAGTGCTAGGGATGACAGTTCCAATCAGCCCCAGCATTTT,CSARDDSSNQPQHF
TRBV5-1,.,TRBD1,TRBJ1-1,TGCGCCAGCAGCTTGGGGGACAGCGGTACGAACACTGAAGCTTTCTTT,CASSLGDSGTNTEAFF
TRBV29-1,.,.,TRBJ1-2,TGCAGCGTTGAGTTGACGGCTTACTATGGCTACACCTTC,CSVELTAYYGYTF
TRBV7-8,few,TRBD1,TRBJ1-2,TGTGCCAGCAGCGACAGGGATGGCTACACCTTC,CASSDRDGYTF
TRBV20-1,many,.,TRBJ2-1,TGCAGTGCTAGTGGAAGTCCGAACAATGAGCAGTTCTTC,CSASGSPNNEQFF
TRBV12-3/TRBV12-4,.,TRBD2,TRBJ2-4,TGTGCCAGCAGTTTGGGACTAGCGGGGGTATACATTCAGTACTTC,CASSLGLAGVYIQYF
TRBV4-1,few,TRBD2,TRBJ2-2,TGCGCCAGCAGCCAAGGAGGACTAGCGGGAATCGGGACCGGGGAGCTGTTTTTT,CASSQGGLAGIGTGELFF
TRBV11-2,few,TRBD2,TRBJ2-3,TGTGCCAGCAGCTTAGTTCGGCGTGGGGTAGCGGGAAACACAGATACGCAGTATTTT,CASSLVRRGVAGNTDTQYF
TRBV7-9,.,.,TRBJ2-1,TGTGCCAGCAGCTTACGTGGTGAAGAGCAGTTCTTC,CASSLRGEEQFF